Listed below are T cell receptor beta chains from one sample, sequenced in a study of blood T cell repertoires in COVID-19. Repertoires were generated with immunoSEQ multiplex PCR, while TCRdb's copy carries only in-frame clones and drops some. Among more than 350,000 clones listed, about 86% were seen once. Sequenced: PBMCs or T cells enriched from blood (not recorded which). The source of these receptors is a woman between 50 and 59 years old who had recovered from COVID-19. The CDR3 runs from the conserved cysteine through the conserved F or W. The order of the fields is D gene, CDR3 length, J gene, V gene, clone size, CDR3 protein, CDR3 DNA. The D gene is left open where the match is weak. Clone size appears in some rows only: once, few, many, or a class for an expanded clone.

>.|12|TRBJ2-1|TRBV28|.
CASSKDNNEQFF
TGTGCCAGCAGCAAAGACAACAATGAGCAGTTCTTC
>TRBD1|16|TRBJ2-1|TRBV25-1|few
CASSDRGTGNYNEQFF
TGTGCCAGCAGTGATAGGGGGACAGGGAATTACAATGAGCAGTTCTTC
>.|15|TRBJ1-4|TRBV28|.
CASRTRQATNEKLFF
TGTGCCAGCAGAACAAGACAGGCAACTAATGAAAAACTGTTTTTT
>TRBD1|15|TRBJ1-5|TRBV6-2/TRBV6-3|.
CASSSDRGGNQPQHF
TGTGCCAGCAGTTCGGACAGGGGTGGCAATCAGCCCCAGCATTTT
>TRBD1|13|TRBJ1-2|TRBV2|once
CASSPTGVYGYTF
TGTGCCAGCAGCCCGACAGGGGTCTATGGCTACACCTTC
>TRBD1|13|TRBJ2-5|TRBV2|.
CATQGDPKETQYF
TGTGCCACCCAGGGGGACCCCAAAGAGACCCAGTACTTC
>.|12|TRBJ1-2|TRBV30|.
CAWSGPGLGYTF
TGTGCCTGGAGTGGGCCCGGGTTAGGCTACACCTTC
>.|14|TRBJ1-4|TRBV5-1|.
CASSSEDTNEKLFF
TGCGCCAGCAGTTCGGAGGATACTAATGAAAAACTGTTTTTT
>TRBD1|17|TRBJ1-2|TRBV7-2|once
CASSQTGYVTGDLRYTF
TGTGCCAGCAGCCAAACGGGTTACGTTACAGGGGATCTTCGCTACACCTTC
>.|15|TRBJ1-6|TRBV5-1|.
CASSFEGSYNSPLHF
TGCGCCAGCAGCTTCGAGGGTTCCTATAATTCACCCCTCCACTTT
>.|11|TRBJ2-7|TRBV30|.
CAWSVQYEQYF
TGTGCCTGGAGTGTACAATACGAGCAGTACTTC
>.|15|TRBJ1-1|TRBV28|.
CASSPSTGLNTEAFF
TGTGCCAGCAGTCCCTCGACGGGATTGAACACTGAAGCTTTCTTT
>TRBD2|16|TRBJ2-2|TRBV3-1/TRBV3-2|.
CASSLGLAGVTGELFF
TGTGCCAGCAGCCTGGGACTAGCGGGGGTCACCGGGGAGCTGTTTTTT
>.|17|TRBJ1-1|TRBV4-1|.
CASSQDLGPWVLAEAFF
TGCGCCAGCAGCCAAGATCTGGGCCCGTGGGTGCTGGCTGAAGCTTTCTTT
>TRBD1|15|TRBJ2-5|TRBV4-3|.
CASSLRYRGTETQYF
TGCGCCAGCAGCCTTAGATACAGGGGGACAGAGACCCAGTACTTC
>TRBD1|16|TRBJ1-2|TRBV18|once
CASSQGTGGPEGGYTF
TGTGCCAGCTCACAGGGGACAGGGGGCCCTGAAGGAGGCTACACCTTC
>.|14|TRBJ1-1|TRBV5-1|.
CASSLSVLNTEAFF
TGCGCCAGCAGCTTGTCGGTTTTGAACACTGAAGCTTTCTTT
>.|14|TRBJ2-2|TRBV2|.
CASSSRLNTGELFF
TGTGCCAGCAGTTCCAGGCTGAACACCGGGGAGCTGTTTTTT
>.|13|TRBJ1-2|TRBV5-1|.
CASSPGANYGYTF
TGCGCCAGCAGCCCCGGGGCTAACTATGGCTACACCTTC
>.|14|TRBJ1-2|TRBV14|.
CASSVGDNLYGYTF
TGTGCCAGCAGCGTTGGGGACAATCTCTATGGCTACACCTTC
>TRBD1|14|TRBJ1-2|TRBV29-1|.
CSVDAPDRVDGYTF
TGCAGCGTTGATGCACCCGACAGGGTCGATGGCTACACCTTC
>TRBD1|15|TRBJ1-4|TRBV5-1|.
CASSPGGQGGEKLFF
TGCGCCAGCAGCCCAGGAGGACAGGGTGGGGAAAAACTGTTTTTT
>.|12|TRBJ2-2|TRBV5-1|.
CASSRESGELFF
TGCGCCAGCAGCCGTGAGAGCGGGGAGCTGTTTTTT
>TRBD2|15|TRBJ2-3|TRBV11-2|.
CASSLDWGGTDTQYF
TGTGCCAGCAGCTTAGACTGGGGGGGAACAGATACGCAGTATTTT
>TRBD2|17|TRBJ2-3|TRBV3-1/TRBV3-2|.
CASSQDFLAGSTDTQYF
TGTGCCAGCAGCCAAGATTTCCTAGCGGGGAGCACAGATACGCAGTATTTT
>TRBD2|14|TRBJ2-5|TRBV7-7|.
CASSLTSGQETQYF
TGTGCTAGCAGCCTGACTAGCGGGCAAGAGACCCAGTACTTC
>.|13|TRBJ1-5|TRBV6-5|.
CASRTGNNQPQHF
TGTGCCAGCAGAACAGGGAACAATCAGCCCCAGCATTTT
>.|18|TRBJ2-7|TRBV28|.
CASKDSHRRDPTSYEQYF
TGTGCCAGCAAAGACAGTCACCGACGAGATCCCACCTCCTACGAGCAGTACTTC
>TRBD2|15|TRBJ2-1|TRBV6-5|.
CASSYVLAGGNEQFF
TGTGCCAGCAGTTACGTACTAGCGGGGGGCAATGAGCAGTTCTTC
>.|15|TRBJ2-7|TRBV7-2|.
CASSFAGTEGYEQYF
TGTGCCAGCAGCTTTGCAGGGACTGAGGGGTACGAGCAGTACTTC
>TRBD1|15|TRBJ1-6|TRBV18|.
CASSPGTGGNSPLHF
TGTGCCAGCTCACCAGGGACAGGCGGTAATTCACCCCTCCACTTT
>TRBD1|14|TRBJ2-3|TRBV5-8|.
CASSLDRATDTQYF
TGTGCCAGCAGTTTGGACAGGGCCACAGATACGCAGTATTTT
>.|15|TRBJ1-5|TRBV19|.
CASSMGGVGNQPQHF
TGTGCCAGTAGTATGGGGGGGGTGGGCAATCAGCCCCAGCATTTT
>TRBD1|17|TRBJ1-4|TRBV30|.
CAWTHDRGRPRNEKLFF
TGTGCCTGGACCCACGACAGGGGGCGACCCAGAAATGAAAAACTGTTTTTT
>.|13|TRBJ1-2|TRBV30|.
CAWRPPGYYGYTF
TGTGCCTGGAGACCTCCGGGGTACTATGGCTACACCTTC
>TRBD2|15|TRBJ2-1|TRBV19|.
CASSNSGGAWNEQFF
TGTGCCAGTAGTAATAGCGGGGGGGCATGGAATGAGCAGTTCTTC
>TRBD2|14|TRBJ2-3|TRBV7-8|.
CASSANSGGDTQYF
TGTGCCAGCAGTGCGAATAGCGGGGGGGATACGCAGTATTTT
>.|13|TRBJ2-7|TRBV6-7|.
CASRNDSLYEQYF
TGTGCCAGCAGAAACGACAGCCTTTACGAGCAGTACTTC
>.|13|TRBJ1-3|TRBV19|.
CASSPSSGNTIYF
TGTGCCAGTAGTCCCAGCTCTGGAAACACCATATATTTT
>.|15|TRBJ1-1|TRBV7-9|.
CASSPLTVMNTEAFF
TGTGCCAGCAGCCCACTGACAGTAATGAACACTGAAGCTTTCTTT
>TRBD1|16|TRBJ1-5|TRBV4-1|.
CASSQEVRTGDQPQHF
TGCGCCAGCAGCCAAGAGGTCCGGACAGGCGATCAGCCCCAGCATTTT
>.|11|TRBJ1-2|TRBV6-5|.
CASGSGYGYTF
TGTGCCAGCGGGTCGGGCTATGGCTACACCTTC
>.|14|TRBJ1-4|TRBV6-1|.
CASSEAGTPEKLFF
TGTGCCAGCAGTGAAGCCGGGACTCCTGAAAAACTGTTTTTT
>.|11|TRBJ1-2|TRBV30|.
CAWSGGHGYTF
TGTGCCTGGAGTGGGGGCCATGGCTACACCTTC
>.|16|TRBJ1-3|TRBV3-1/TRBV3-2|once
CASSQDRGATGNTIYF
TGTGCCAGCAGCCAAGATCGGGGGGCGACTGGAAACACCATATATTTT
>TRBD2|16|TRBJ2-7|TRBV3-1/TRBV3-2|.
CASSQDVLAGAYEQYF
TGTGCCAGCAGCCAAGATGTACTAGCGGGGGCCTACGAGCAGTACTTC
>TRBD1|15|TRBJ1-4|TRBV5-1|.
CASSLQGATNEKLFF
TGCGCCAGCAGCCTCCAGGGGGCAACTAATGAAAAACTGTTTTTT
>TRBD1|17|TRBJ2-3|TRBV9|.
CASSVEFGTGNTDTQYF
TGTGCCAGCAGCGTAGAATTCGGGACAGGAAACACAGATACGCAGTATTTT
>.|16|TRBJ2-3|TRBV4-2|.
CASSQGRGALTDTQYF
TGTGCCAGCAGCCAGGGCCGGGGGGCCCTTACAGATACGCAGTATTTT
>TRBD1|14|TRBJ1-1|TRBV7-8|.
CASSSGQGAGSAFF
TGTGCCAGCAGCTCTGGACAGGGGGCTGGGAGTGCTTTCTTT